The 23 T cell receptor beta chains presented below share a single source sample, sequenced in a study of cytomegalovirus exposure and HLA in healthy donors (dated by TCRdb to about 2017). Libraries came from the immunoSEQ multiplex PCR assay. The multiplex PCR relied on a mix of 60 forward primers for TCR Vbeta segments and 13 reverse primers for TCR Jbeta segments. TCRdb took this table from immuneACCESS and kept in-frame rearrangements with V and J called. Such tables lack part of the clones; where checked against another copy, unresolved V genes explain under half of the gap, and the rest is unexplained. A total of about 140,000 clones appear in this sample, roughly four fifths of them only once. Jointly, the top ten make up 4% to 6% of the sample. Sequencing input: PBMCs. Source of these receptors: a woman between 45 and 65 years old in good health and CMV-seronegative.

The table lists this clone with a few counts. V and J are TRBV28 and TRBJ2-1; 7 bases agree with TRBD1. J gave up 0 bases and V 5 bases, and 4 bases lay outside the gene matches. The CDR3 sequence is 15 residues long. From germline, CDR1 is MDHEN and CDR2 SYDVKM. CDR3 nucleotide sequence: TGTGCCAGCAGTGGGACAGTAAGCTCCTACAATGAGCAGTTCTTC. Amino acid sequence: CASSGTVSSYNEQFF.

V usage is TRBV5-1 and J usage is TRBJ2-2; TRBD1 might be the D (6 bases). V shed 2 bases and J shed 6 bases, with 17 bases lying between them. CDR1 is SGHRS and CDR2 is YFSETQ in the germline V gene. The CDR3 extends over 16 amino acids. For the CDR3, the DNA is TGCGCCAGCAGCTTTCAGGGGTATAGATCCGCCGGGGAGCTGTTTTTT. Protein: CASSFQGYRSAGELFF.

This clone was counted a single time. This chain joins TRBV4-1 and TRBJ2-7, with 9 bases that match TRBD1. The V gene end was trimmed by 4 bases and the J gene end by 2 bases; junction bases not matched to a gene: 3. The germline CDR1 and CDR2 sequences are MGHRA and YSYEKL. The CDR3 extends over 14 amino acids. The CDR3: CASSRGQGPYEQYF. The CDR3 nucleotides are TGCGCCAGCAGCCGGGGACAGGGACCCTACGAGCAGTACTTC.

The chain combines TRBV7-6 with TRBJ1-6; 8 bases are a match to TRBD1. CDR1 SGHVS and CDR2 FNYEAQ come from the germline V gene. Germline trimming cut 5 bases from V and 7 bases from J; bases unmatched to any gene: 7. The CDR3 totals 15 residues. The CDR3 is CASSETGAGNSPLHF. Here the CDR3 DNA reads TGTGCCAGCAGCGAGACAGGGGCGGGGAATTCACCCCTCCACTTT.

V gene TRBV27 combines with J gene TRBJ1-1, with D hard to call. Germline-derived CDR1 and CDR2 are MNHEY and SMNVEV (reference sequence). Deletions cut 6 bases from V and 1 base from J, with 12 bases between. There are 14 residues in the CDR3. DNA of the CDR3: TGTGCCAGCAGCCCGTACACCCCGAACACTGAAGCTTTCTTT. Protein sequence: CASSPYTPNTEAFF.

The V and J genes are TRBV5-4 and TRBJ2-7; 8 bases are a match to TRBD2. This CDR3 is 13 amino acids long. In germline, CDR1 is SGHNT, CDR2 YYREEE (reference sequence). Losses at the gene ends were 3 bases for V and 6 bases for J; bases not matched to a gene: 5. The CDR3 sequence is CASSSGGQAEQYF. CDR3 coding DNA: TGTGCCAGCAGCTCGGGGGGGCAGGCCGAGCAGTACTTC.

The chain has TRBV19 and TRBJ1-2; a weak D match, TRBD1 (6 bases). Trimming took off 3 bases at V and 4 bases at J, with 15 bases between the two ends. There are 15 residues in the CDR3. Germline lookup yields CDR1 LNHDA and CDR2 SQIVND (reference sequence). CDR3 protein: CASSMAAGEGYGYTF. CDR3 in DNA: TGTGCCAGTAGTATGGCGGCAGGGGAGGGCTATGGCTACACCTTC.

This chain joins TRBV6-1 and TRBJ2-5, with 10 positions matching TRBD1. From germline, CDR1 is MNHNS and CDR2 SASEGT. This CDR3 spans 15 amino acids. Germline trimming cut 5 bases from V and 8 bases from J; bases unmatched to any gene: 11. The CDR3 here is CASSRPGQGIGTQYF. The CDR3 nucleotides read TGTGCCAGCAGTCGGCCGGGACAGGGGATAGGAACCCAGTACTTC.

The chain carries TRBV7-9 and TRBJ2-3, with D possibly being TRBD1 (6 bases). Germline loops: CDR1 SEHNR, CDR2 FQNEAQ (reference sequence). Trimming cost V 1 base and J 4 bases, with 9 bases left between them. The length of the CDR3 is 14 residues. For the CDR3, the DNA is TGTGCCAGCAGCTTAGGGGGGCAGCCAGATACGCAGTATTTT. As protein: CASSLGGQPDTQYF.

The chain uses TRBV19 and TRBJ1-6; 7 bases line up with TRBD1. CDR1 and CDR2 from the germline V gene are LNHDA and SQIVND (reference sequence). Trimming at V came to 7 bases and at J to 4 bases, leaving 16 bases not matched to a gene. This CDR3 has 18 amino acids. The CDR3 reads CASMANTGVRGYNSPLHF. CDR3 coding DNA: TGTGCCAGTATGGCCAATACAGGGGTGAGAGGGTATAATTCACCCCTCCACTTT.

The CDR3 region is CASSQFARQPPQHF. CDR3 sequence (DNA): TGCGCCAGCAGCCAATTCGCCAGACAGCCGCCCCAGCATTTT. This chain joins TRBV4-3 and TRBJ1-5, with TRBD1 as a possible D gene (5 bases). The V gene's germline CDR1 is LGHNA and CDR2 YSLEER. V lost 2 bases to trimming and J lost 9 bases, with 14 bases between them. The CDR3 sequence is 14 residues long.

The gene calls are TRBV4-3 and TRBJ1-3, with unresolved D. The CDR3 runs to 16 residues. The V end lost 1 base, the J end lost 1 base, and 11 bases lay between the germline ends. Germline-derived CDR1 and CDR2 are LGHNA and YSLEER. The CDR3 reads CASSQVSPPSGNTIYF. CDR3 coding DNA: TGCGCCAGCAGCCAAGTTTCTCCCCCTTCTGGAAACACCATATATTTT.

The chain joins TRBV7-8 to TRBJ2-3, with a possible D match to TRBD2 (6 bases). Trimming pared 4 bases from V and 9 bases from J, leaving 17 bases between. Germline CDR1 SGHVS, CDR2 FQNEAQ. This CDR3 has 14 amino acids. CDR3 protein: CASSSEGILDTQYF. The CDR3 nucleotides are TGTGCCAGCAGCTCGGAGGGGATTTTGGACACGCAGTATTTT. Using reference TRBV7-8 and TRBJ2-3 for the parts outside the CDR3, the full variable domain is GAGVSQSPRYKVAKRGQDVALRCDPISGHVSLFWYQQALGQGPEFLTYFQNEAQLDKSGLPSDRFFAERPEGSVSTLKIQRTQQEDSAVYLCASSSEGILDTQYFGPGTRLTVL.

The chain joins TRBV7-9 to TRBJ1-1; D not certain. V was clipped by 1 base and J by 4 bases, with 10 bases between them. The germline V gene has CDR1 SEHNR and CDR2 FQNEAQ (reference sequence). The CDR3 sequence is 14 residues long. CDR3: CASSLDGEATEAFF. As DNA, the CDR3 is TGTGCCAGCAGCTTAGACGGGGAAGCCACTGAAGCTTTCTTT.

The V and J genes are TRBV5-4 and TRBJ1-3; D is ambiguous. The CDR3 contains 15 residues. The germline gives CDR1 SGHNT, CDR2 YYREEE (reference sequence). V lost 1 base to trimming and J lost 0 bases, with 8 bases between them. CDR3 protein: CASSLPGNSGNTIYF. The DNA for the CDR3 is TGTGCCAGCAGCTTGCCAGGCAACTCTGGAAACACCATATATTTT.

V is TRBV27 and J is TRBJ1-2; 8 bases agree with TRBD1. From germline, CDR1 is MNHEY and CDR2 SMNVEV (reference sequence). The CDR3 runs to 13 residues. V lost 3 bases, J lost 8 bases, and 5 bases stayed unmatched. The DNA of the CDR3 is TGTGCCAGCAGTTTCAGGGGGCGGAGGGGCTACACCTTC. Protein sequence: CASSFRGRRGYTF.

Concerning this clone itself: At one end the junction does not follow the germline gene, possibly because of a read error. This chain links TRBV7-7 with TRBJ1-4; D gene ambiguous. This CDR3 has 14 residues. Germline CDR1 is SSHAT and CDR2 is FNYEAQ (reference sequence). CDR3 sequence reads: CASSPRPGSEKLFF. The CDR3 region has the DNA TGTGCTAGCAGTCCTCGGCCAGGAAGTGAAAAACTGTTTTTT. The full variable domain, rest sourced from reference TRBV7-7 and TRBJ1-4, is GAGVSQSPRYKVTKRGQDVTLRCDPISSHATLYWYQQALGQGPEFLTYFNYEAQPDKSGLPSDRFSAERPEGSISTLTIQRTEQRDSAMYRCASSPRPGSEKLFFGSGTQLSVL.

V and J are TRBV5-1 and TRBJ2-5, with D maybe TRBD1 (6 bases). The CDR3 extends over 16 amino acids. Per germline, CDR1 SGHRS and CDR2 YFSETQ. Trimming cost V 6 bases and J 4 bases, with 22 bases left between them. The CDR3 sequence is CASNSLTQGEGETQYF. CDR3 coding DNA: TGCGCCAGCAACTCCTTAACACAGGGTGAAGGAGAGACCCAGTACTTC.

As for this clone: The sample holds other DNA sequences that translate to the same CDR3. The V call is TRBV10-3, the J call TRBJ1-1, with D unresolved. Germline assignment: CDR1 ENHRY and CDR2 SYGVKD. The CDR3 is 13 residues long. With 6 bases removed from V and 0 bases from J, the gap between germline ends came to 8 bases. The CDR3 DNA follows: TGTGCCATCAGGGTGACTGTGAACACTGAAGCTTTCTTT. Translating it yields CAIRVTVNTEAFF.

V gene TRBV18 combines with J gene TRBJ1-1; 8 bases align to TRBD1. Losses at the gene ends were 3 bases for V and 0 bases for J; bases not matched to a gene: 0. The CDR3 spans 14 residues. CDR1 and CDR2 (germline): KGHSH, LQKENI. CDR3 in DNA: TGTGCCAGCTCACCGGACAGGGTGAACACTGAAGCTTTCTTT. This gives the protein CASSPDRVNTEAFF.

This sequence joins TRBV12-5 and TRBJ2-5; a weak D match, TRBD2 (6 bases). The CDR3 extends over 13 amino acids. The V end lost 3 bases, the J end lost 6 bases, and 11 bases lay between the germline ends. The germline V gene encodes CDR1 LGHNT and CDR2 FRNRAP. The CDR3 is CASGFGGIKTQYF. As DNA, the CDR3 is TGTGCTAGTGGTTTCGGGGGTATCAAGACCCAGTACTTC.

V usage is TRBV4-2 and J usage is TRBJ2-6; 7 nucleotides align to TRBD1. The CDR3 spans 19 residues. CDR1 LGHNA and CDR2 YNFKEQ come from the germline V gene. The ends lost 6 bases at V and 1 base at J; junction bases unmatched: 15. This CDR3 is CASRGVGRGRRSGANVLTF. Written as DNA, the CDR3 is TGTGCCAGCAGGGGGGTGGGTAGGGGGCGACGATCTGGGGCCAACGTCCTGACTTTC.

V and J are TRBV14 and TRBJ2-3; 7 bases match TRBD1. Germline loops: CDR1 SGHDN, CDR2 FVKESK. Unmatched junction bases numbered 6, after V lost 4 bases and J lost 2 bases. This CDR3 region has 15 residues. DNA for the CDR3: TGTGCCAGCAGCCTACGACAGGGACCCACAGATACGCAGTATTTT. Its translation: CASSLRQGPTDTQYF.